Presented here are 25 T cell receptor beta chains from one specimen sequenced in a study of response to subunit inactivated influenza vaccine. MiXCR was run by TCRdb on the RT-PCR reads, yielding one entry per CDR3 protein. Of more than 700,000 distinct CDR3 sequences in the sample, around 20% were seen once. The input for sequencing was PBMCs from blood, taken 4 to 6 days after vaccination. The source is a man in his forties or fifties who received an inactivated influenza vaccine.

This clonotype came up a few times. The genes are TRBV20-1 and TRBJ1-5, with a tentative D call TRBD1 (5 bases). Germline V lookup: CDR1 DFQATT, CDR2 SNEGSKA (reference sequence). The CDR3 is made up of 13 amino acids. Trimming removed 2 bases at V and 9 bases at J, with 14 bases between. The CDR3 coding sequence is TGCAGTGCTAGAAGCGGGGGGAACTTGCCCCAGCATTTT. Its translation is CSARSGGNLPQHF.

This clonotype showed up just a few times. The chain links TRBV15 to TRBJ1-4; D gene ambiguous. The CDR3 extends over 17 amino acids. Germline-derived CDR1 and CDR2 are LNHNV and YYDKDF (reference sequence). V was clipped by 0 bases and J by 0 bases, with 11 bases between them. CDR3 DNA: TGTGCCACCAGCAGAGATCTGCAGTCGGCAACTAATGAAAAACTGTTTTTT. Protein: CATSRDLQSATNEKLFF.

This clonotype turned up a few times. This chain uses TRBV7-9 with TRBJ2-7; D unresolved. The V and J ends lost 1 base and 5 bases respectively, with 6 bases between them. The CDR3 runs to 12 residues. Germline V lookup: CDR1 SEHNR, CDR2 FQNEAQ (reference sequence). CDR3 amino acids: CASSLGINEQYF. In nucleotides, the CDR3 is TGTGCCAGCAGCTTAGGCATAAACGAGCAGTACTTC.

The chain couples TRBV6-2 or TRBV6-3 to TRBJ2-2, with 8 bases matching TRBD1. CDR3 size: 14 residues. V lost 6 bases to trimming and J lost 4 bases; unmatched junction nucleotides: 4. Germline loops: CDR1 MNHEY, CDR2 SVGEGT. CDR3 sequence (DNA): TGTGCCAGCAGGCGACAGGGGTTCACCGGGGAGCTGTTTTTT. Translated, it gives CASRRQGFTGELFF.

The chain has TRBV7-9 and TRBJ2-1; D remains ambiguous. Germline values: CDR1 SEHNR, CDR2 FQNEAQ (reference sequence). The CDR3 has 15 amino acids. Between the trimmed V and J ends, which lost 2 bases and 0 bases, there was a span of 8 bases. Written as DNA, the CDR3 is TGTGCCAGCAGCTTAAGAGCCCTCTCCTACAATGAGCAGTTCTTC. This gives the protein CASSLRALSYNEQFF.

The chain recombines TRBV24-1 with TRBJ2-1; D remains ambiguous. The CDR3 runs to 14 residues. V lost 2 bases, J lost 6 bases, and 10 bases lay in between. The germline CDR1 and CDR2 sequences are KGHDR and SFDVKD. The CDR3 loop reads CATSDYASANEQFF. CDR3 DNA sequence: TGTGCCACCAGTGATTATGCCTCGGCCAATGAGCAGTTCTTC.

The chain couples TRBV6-5 to TRBJ2-1, with 12 bases that match TRBD2. CDR3 length: 16 residues. The germline gives CDR1 MNHEY, CDR2 SVGAGI. The junction had 8 bases not matched to a gene; V was cut back by 2 bases and J by 9 bases. In DNA, the CDR3 is TGTGCCAGCAGTTACCGGACTAGCGGGAAACTGAGTGAGCAGTTCTTC. Encoded protein: CASSYRTSGKLSEQFF.

This rearrangement joins TRBV4-1 to TRBJ2-2; 7 positions match TRBD1. CDR3 length equals 17 residues. The J segment lost 2 bases and the V segment lost 3 bases, leaving 9 bases of the junction unmatched. CDR1 is MGHRA, CDR2 YSYEKL, per germline. CDR3: CASSQTGHVTNTGELFF. The DNA for the CDR3 is TGCGCCAGCAGCCAGACAGGGCACGTTACTAACACCGGGGAGCTGTTTTTT.

This clonotype occurred many times. The V call is TRBV4-3, the J call TRBJ2-5, with D possibly matching TRBD2 (6 bases). Deletions cut 0 bases from V and 7 bases from J, with 15 bases between. The length of the CDR3 is 15 residues. Germline V lookup: CDR1 LGHNA, CDR2 YSLEER. CDR3 coding DNA: TGCGCCAGCAGCCAAGATCCCGCGGGGCCAGGGACCCAGTACTTC. Translation gives CASSQDPAGPGTQYF.

The chain links TRBV6-5 to TRBJ2-1, with a weak D call TRBD2 (6 bases). Germline assignment: CDR1 MNHEY and CDR2 SVGAGI. The CDR3 runs to 16 residues. Trimming shortened V by 2 bases and J by 4 bases, and 15 bases separated the two germline ends. CDR3 loop: CASSYERLGFYNEQFF. In DNA, the CDR3 is TGTGCCAGCAGTTACGAACGACTAGGGTTTTACAATGAGCAGTTCTTC.

The rearrangement links TRBV15 to TRBJ1-4, with D perhaps matching TRBD1 (5 bases). The V end was cut by 7 bases, the J end by 7 bases, with 13 bases between. Germline V gene lookup returns CDR1 LNHNV and CDR2 YYDKDF (reference sequence). CDR3 length: 13 residues. The CDR3 reads CATNRGLGEKLFF. CDR3 nucleotide sequence: TGTGCCACCAACCGGGGCCTCGGTGAAAAACTGTTTTTT. Complete variable domain (other parts from reference TRBV15 and TRBJ1-4): DAMVIQNPRYQVTQFGKPVTLSCSQTLNHNVMYWYQQKSSQAPKLLFHYYDKDFNNEADTPDNFQSRRPNTSFCFLDIRSPGLGDTAMYLCATNRGLGEKLFFGSGTQLSVL.

This clonotype has at least ten counts. The chain employs TRBV20-1 and TRBJ2-5; the D gene is possibly TRBD2 (7 bases). The CDR3 runs to 15 residues. The V gene lost 4 bases and the J gene lost 2 bases, with 17 bases spanning the gap. From germline, CDR1 is DFQATT and CDR2 SNEGSKA (reference sequence). CDR3 region: CSATPLAGAQETQYF. CDR3 DNA sequence: TGCAGTGCTACCCCACTGGCGGGGGCTCAAGAGACCCAGTACTTC.

This clonotype was detected a few times. The chain has TRBV20-1 and TRBJ2-6; no clear D gene. The ends were cut back, 5 bases at V and 0 bases at J, with 14 bases in the middle. Per the germline V gene, CDR1 is DFQATT and CDR2 is SNEGSKA (reference sequence). CDR3 length: 16 residues. CDR3: CSAPLGFVSGANVLTF. In nucleotides, the CDR3 is TGCAGTGCTCCTTTAGGGTTCGTCTCTGGGGCCAACGTCCTGACTTTC.

Details on this clonotype: One end of the junction is discordant with germline, which a read error may explain. The V and J genes are TRBV7-8 and TRBJ2-3; 7 nucleotides agree with TRBD2. The CDR3 consists of 16 residues. The germline V gene has CDR1 SGHVS and CDR2 FQNEAQ. CDR3 DNA: TGTGCCAGCAGCCTGAACGGACTAGTGTTCCCAGATACGCAGAATTTT. It codes for CASSLNGLVFPDTQNF.

This sequence joins TRBV28 and TRBJ2-7, with TRBD1 matching 7 bases. V dropped 11 bases and J dropped 5; count of bases not matched to a gene: 9. The length of the CDR3 is 12 residues. Looked up from germline, CDR1 is MDHEN and CDR2 is SYDVKM. This chain's CDR3 is CASSIGGNEQYF. The CDR3 DNA follows: TGTGCCTCCTCAATAGGGGGCAACGAGCAGTACTTC. The variable domain in full, completed from reference TRBV28 and TRBJ2-7, reads DVKVTQSSRYLVKRTGEKVFLECVQDMDHENMFWYRQDPGLGLRLIYFSYDVKMKEKGDIPEGYSVSREKKERFSLILESASTNQTSMYLCASSIGGNEQYFGPGTRLTVT.

The chain recombines TRBV7-9 with TRBJ1-1; the match to TRBD1 covers 8 bases. The CDR3 loop spans 13 amino acids. CDR1 SEHNR and CDR2 FQNEAQ come from the germline V gene (reference sequence). With V trimmed by 7 bases and J by 3 bases, 4 bases remained unmatched. This CDR3 is CASTRDRYTEAFF. The CDR3 DNA follows: TGTGCCAGCACTCGGGACAGGTACACTGAAGCTTTCTTT.

This clonotype was seen a handful of times. V is TRBV5-5 and J is TRBJ2-2; D tentatively reads TRBD1 or TRBD2 (5 bases each). V was clipped by 1 base and J by 5 bases, with 9 bases between them. CDR3 length equals 14 residues. CDR1 and CDR2 (germline): SGHKS, YYEKEE (reference sequence). As DNA, the CDR3 is TGTGCCAGCAGCTTGCAGGGACGGACCGGGGAGCTGTTTTTT. Translating gives CASSLQGRTGELFF.

In this sample, this clonotype turned up a few times. The V and J genes are TRBV6-8 and TRBJ2-2; 8 bases fit TRBD2. Germline loops: CDR1 MNHGY, CDR2 SAAAGT. The CDR3 contains 16 residues. Trimming removed 7 bases from V and 5 bases from J; junction bases left unmatched: 12. CDR3 loop: CASTAQRGRTTGELFF. As DNA, the CDR3 is TGTGCCAGCACCGCGCAGCGCGGGAGGACAACCGGGGAGCTGTTTTTT.

This clonotype came up many times. The V call is TRBV5-1, the J call TRBJ1-3; 7 bases align to TRBD1. The CDR3 has 16 amino acids. CDR1 and CDR2 (germline): SGHRS, YFSETQ. V trimming: 3 bases; J trimming: 0 bases; junction bases outside the gene matches: 6. The CDR3 protein is CASSSTGASSGNTIYF. DNA for the CDR3: TGCGCCAGCAGCTCAACAGGGGCCAGCTCTGGAAACACCATATATTTT.

This clonotype came up many times. At one boundary the junction diverges from the germline segment, which might be a read error. The gene calls are TRBV20-1 and TRBJ2-7; D call uncertain. Germline V gene lookup returns CDR1 DFQATT and CDR2 SNEGSKA (reference sequence). The CDR3 sequence is 15 residues long. CDR3 sequence: CSARGGRWVSYEQYF. CDR3 nucleotides: TGCAGTGCGAGAGGCGGCAGGTGGGTCTCCTACGAGCAGTACTTC.

This clonotype was detected only a few times. V usage is TRBV12-3 or TRBV12-4 and J usage is TRBJ1-2; no firm D call. This CDR3 contains 12 residues. Between the trimmed V and J ends, which lost 7 bases and 3 bases, there was a span of 9 bases. The CDR3 protein is CASTGHHYGYTF. The CDR3 nucleotides read TGTGCCAGCACTGGCCACCACTATGGCTACACCTTC.

Only a few counts were recorded for this clonotype. The gene calls are TRBV18 and TRBJ1-2; D gene uncertain. V was cut by 4 bases and J by 8 bases, with 14 bases left in between. Germline loops: CDR1 KGHSH, CDR2 LQKENI. This CDR3 contains 13 residues. The DNA for the CDR3 is TGTGCCAGCTCACTGTCGACGGAGTCGGGCTACACCTTC. Its translation: CASSLSTESGYTF.

This clonotype has a count of ten or more. This chain uses TRBV5-1 with TRBJ2-5; the match to TRBD2 covers 9 bases. Germline V gene data show CDR1 as SGHRS and CDR2 as YFSETQ. V gave up 0 bases and J gave up 5 bases; unmatched junction bases: 5. The CDR3 runs to 15 residues. The CDR3 DNA sequence: TGCGCCAGCAGCTTGGGGACTAGCGTTATGGAGACCCAGTACTTC. It specifies CASSLGTSVMETQYF.

This clonotype was picked up a small number of times. The chain carries TRBV30 and TRBJ2-1; D gene uncertain. Germline assignment: CDR1 GTSNPN and CDR2 SVGIG (reference sequence). CDR3 length: 13 amino acids. The germline V and J ends were trimmed by 3 bases and 8 bases, with 14 bases remaining between them. CDR3 nucleotides: TGTGCCTGGAGCCTTCCCGGGCCATATGAGCAGTTCTTC. Translation: CAWSLPGPYEQFF.

This clonotype was found a few times. The chain links TRBV4-2 to TRBJ1-1; D remains unclear. CDR1 LGHNA and CDR2 YNFKEQ come from the germline V gene. Trimming stripped 1 base from V and 7 bases from J, with 10 bases between. The CDR3 contains 13 residues. CDR3 bases: TGTGCCAGCAGCCAAGTTCCCCGGCGTGAAGCTTTCTTT. Its translation: CASSQVPRREAFF.